Following are 4 T cell receptor beta chains from one sample sequenced in a study of blood T cell repertoires in COVID-19. Here immunoSEQ multiplex PCR was the method, and the copy in TCRdb shows in-frame clones only, minus some. The sample lists 250,000 to 350,000 clones, roughly 90% seen once, with around 12% in the top ten. Source material: peripheral blood. Receptors were obtained from an older woman with acute or convalescent COVID-19.

V usage is TRBV6-5 and J usage is TRBJ2-3; D unclear. This CDR3 comprises 16 residues. Looked up from germline, CDR1 is MNHEY and CDR2 is SVGAGI. With 0 bases removed from V and 4 bases from J, the gap between germline ends came to 14 bases. The chain's CDR3 is CASSYSLASWPDTQYF. CDR3 DNA sequence: TGTGCCAGCAGTTACTCGTTGGCTAGTTGGCCAGATACGCAGTATTTT.

V usage is TRBV3-1 (or the pseudogene TRBV3-2) and J usage is TRBJ1-2, with 8 positions matching TRBD1. Germline assignment: CDR1 LGHDT and CDR2 YNNKEL (reference sequence). V shed 0 bases, J shed 0 bases, and the junction held 9 bases outside the gene matches. The CDR3 runs to 18 residues. CDR3 residues: CASSQDNRQGRANYGYTF. In DNA form, the CDR3 reads TGTGCCAGCAGCCAAGACAACAGACAGGGGAGGGCTAACTATGGCTACACCTTC.

CDR3 region: CASSPQGTKETQYF. The CDR3 nucleotides are TGTGCCAGCAGTCCACAGGGCACTAAAGAGACCCAGTACTTC. The chain couples TRBV28 to TRBJ2-5; a possible D gene is TRBD1 (6 bases). The CDR3 runs to 14 residues. Per the germline V gene, CDR1 is MDHEN and CDR2 is SYDVKM. Trimming cost V 5 bases and J 3 bases, with 13 bases left between them.

The chain links TRBV4-1 to TRBJ1-2, with 7 bases aligning to TRBD1. Germline assignment: CDR1 MGHRA and CDR2 YSYEKL. This CDR3 is built from 14 residues. V was pared by 5 bases and J by 0 bases, with 3 bases of the junction left unmatched. The CDR3 region is CASSLTGTNYGYTF. The CDR3 DNA reads as TGCGCCAGCAGCTTGACAGGGACTAACTATGGCTACACCTTC.